The TCR beta chain described here comes from a study of a mutant IDH1 vaccine in newly diagnosed glioma. About the research overall: Before enrollment, patients got radiotherapy alone, temozolomide alone, or mostly the combination. Study-level points and caveats: Among patients, 80% to 95% showed immune responses induced by the vaccine. Pseudoprogression appeared unlinked to shifts in leading peripheral T cell clonotypes.

With regard to this clone: Its matching antigen is unknown.

Assay: immunoSEQ multiplex PCR; the TCRdb copy retains only in-frame clones and omits some. In the table there are 55,000 to 70,000 clones, around 79% of which are singletons. V shed 0 bases and J shed 4 bases, with 13 bases lying between them. The V gene's germline CDR1 is SGHRS and CDR2 YFSETQ. The CDR3 spans 16 residues. The time point here: baseline, week 1 (first vaccination visit). Specified treatment: pre-vaccination baseline after standard-of-care therapy. Each tumor in the donors was a new WHO grade 3 or 4 astrocytoma, IDH1-mutant and ATRX-lost. The chain is built from TRBV5-1 and TRBJ2-2; D not resolved. The TCR sequence derives from a man aged 50 to 60 with glioma. Sequencing used PBMCs, obtained from a glioma patient treated with radiotherapy, temozolomide or both. The CDR3 reads CASSLGPTRGTGELFF. The CDR3 nucleotides are TGCGCCAGCAGCTTGGGCCCTACTCGCGGCACCGGGGAGCTGTTTTTT.